What follows are 10 T cell receptor beta chains derived from one specimen sequenced in a study of PD-1 blockade in classical Hodgkin lymphoma. Only in-frame clones appear in the TCRdb table, and some are missing; sequencing was by immunoSEQ multiplex PCR. The repertoire holds around 58,000 clones, more than 75% seen once, with around 8.9% in the top ten. Every patient relapsed after autologous stem cell transplantation, and brentuximab vedotin exposure varied. The sequencing used peripheral blood mononuclear cells (PBMCs), collected at baseline. These receptors originate from a human donor with classical Hodgkin lymphoma.

In this sample, this clone turned up once. The gene calls are TRBV28 and TRBJ2-1, with D possibly matching TRBD1 (8 bases). The CDR3 has 15 amino acids. Germline V gene sequence: CDR1 MDHEN, CDR2 SYDVKM. Trimming took 11 bases from V and 5 from J, leaving 22 bases between them. CDR3 in amino acids: CASSGGSGINNEQFF. The CDR3 coding sequence is TGTGCCTCCTCAGGGGGCAGCGGGATAAACAATGAGCAGTTCTTC.

The V and J genes are TRBV5-5 and TRBJ2-1, with D perhaps assigned TRBD1 or TRBD2 (5 bases each). The V gene lost 0 bases and the J gene lost 5 bases, with 12 bases spanning the gap. Germline CDR1 SGHKS, CDR2 YYEKEE (reference sequence). The CDR3 sequence is 15 residues long. CDR3 coding DNA: TGTGCCAGCAGCTTGGTGGGGGTTTCCCACAATGAGCAGTTCTTC. Its protein product is CASSLVGVSHNEQFF.

The CDR3 sequence: CASSLNREFFTGANVLTF. The CDR3 DNA reads TGTGCCAGTAGTCTAAACAGGGAATTCTTCACTGGGGCCAACGTCCTGACTTTC. The rearrangement links TRBV19 to TRBJ2-6, with D possibly being TRBD1 (6 bases). The CDR3 spans 18 residues. Germline CDR1 reads LNHDA; CDR2 reads SQIVND (reference sequence). Trimming removed 5 bases from V and 2 bases from J, with 19 bases in between.

V gene TRBV7-3 combines with J gene TRBJ2-1, with D possibly matching TRBD2 (6 bases). The V gene's germline CDR1 is SGHTA and CDR2 FQGTGA. Trimming stripped 2 bases from V and 3 bases from J, with 11 bases between. The CDR3 extends over 15 amino acids. CDR3 DNA: TGTGCCAGCAGCTTAGGGCAGGGAGGCTACAATGAGCAGTTCTTC. It encodes CASSLGQGGYNEQFF.

In its sample, this clone was seen once. The chain joins TRBV2 to TRBJ2-7, with 10 bases aligning to TRBD2. The CDR3 runs to 14 residues. Looked up from germline, CDR1 is SNHLY and CDR2 is FYNNEI. Germline trimming cut 8 bases from V and 7 bases from J; bases unmatched to any gene: 11. The CDR3 loop is CASERTSGVMEQYF. Written as DNA, the CDR3 is TGTGCCAGCGAGAGGACTAGCGGAGTAATGGAGCAGTACTTC.

The V gene is TRBV5-5, the J gene TRBJ2-7, with D hard to call. The CDR3 loop spans 11 amino acids. Germline V gene data show CDR1 as SGHKS and CDR2 as YYEKEE (reference sequence). Trimming cost V 7 bases and J 2 bases, with 7 bases left between them. The DNA of the CDR3 is TGTGCCAGCGCGAACCCCTACGAGCAGTACTTC. This translates into CASANPYEQYF.

The rearrangement links TRBV7-2 to TRBJ2-7, with 8 positions matching TRBD1. The V gene's germline CDR1 is SGHTA and CDR2 FQGNSA. V dropped 1 base and J dropped 2; count of bases not matched to a gene: 4. The CDR3 sequence is 15 residues long. The CDR3 region has the DNA TGTGCCAGCAGCTTAGGCGGACAGGGCCCCTACGAGCAGTACTTC. Its translation: CASSLGGQGPYEQYF.

The rearrangement joins TRBV5-1 to TRBJ1-2; maybe TRBD1 (6 bases). The CDR3 runs to 14 residues. Germline values: CDR1 SGHRS, CDR2 YFSETQ. Trimming took 0 bases from V and 3 from J, leaving 9 bases between them. CDR3 sequence reads: CASSLETGDYGYTF. CDR3 sequence (DNA): TGCGCCAGCAGCTTGGAGACAGGAGACTATGGCTACACCTTC.

The V gene is TRBV7-8, the J gene TRBJ1-2, with D uncertain. CDR1 is SGHVS, CDR2 FQNEAQ, per germline. The CDR3 runs 12 residues. V was pared by 1 base and J by 8 bases, with 8 bases between. The CDR3 DNA sequence: TGTGCCAGCAGCTTAGAGTACGGCGGCTACACCTTC. Translation gives CASSLEYGGYTF. The full variable domain, completed using reference TRBV7-8 and TRBJ1-2, is GAGVSQSPRYKVAKRGQDVALRCDPISGHVSLFWYQQALGQGPEFLTYFQNEAQLDKSGLPSDRFFAERPEGSVSTLKIQRTQQEDSAVYLCASSLEYGGYTFGSGTRLTVV.

CDR3 amino acids: CASSLRQGSHEQYF. The CDR3 region has the DNA TGTGCCAGCAGTTTAAGACAGGGTTCGCACGAGCAGTACTTC. The chain has TRBV27 and TRBJ2-7; 7 bases agree with TRBD1. From germline, CDR1 is MNHEY and CDR2 SMNVEV (reference sequence). The V segment lost 2 bases and the J segment 5 bases; nucleotides outside the gene matches: 6. The CDR3 covers 14 residues.